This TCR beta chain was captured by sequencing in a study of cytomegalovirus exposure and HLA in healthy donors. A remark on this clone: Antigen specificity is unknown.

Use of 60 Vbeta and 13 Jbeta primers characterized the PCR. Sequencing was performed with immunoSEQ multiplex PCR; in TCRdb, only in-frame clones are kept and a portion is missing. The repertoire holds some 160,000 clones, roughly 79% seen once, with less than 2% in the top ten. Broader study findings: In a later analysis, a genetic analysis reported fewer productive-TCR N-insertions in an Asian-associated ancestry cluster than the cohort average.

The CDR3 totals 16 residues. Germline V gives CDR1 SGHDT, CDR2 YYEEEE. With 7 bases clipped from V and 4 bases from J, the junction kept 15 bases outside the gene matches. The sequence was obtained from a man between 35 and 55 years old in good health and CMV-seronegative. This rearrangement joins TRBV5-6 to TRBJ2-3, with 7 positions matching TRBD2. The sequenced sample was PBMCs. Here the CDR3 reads CASSSLAVFRPDTQYF. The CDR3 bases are TGTGCCAGCTCCTCGCTAGCGGTTTTTAGGCCAGATACGCAGTATTTT.